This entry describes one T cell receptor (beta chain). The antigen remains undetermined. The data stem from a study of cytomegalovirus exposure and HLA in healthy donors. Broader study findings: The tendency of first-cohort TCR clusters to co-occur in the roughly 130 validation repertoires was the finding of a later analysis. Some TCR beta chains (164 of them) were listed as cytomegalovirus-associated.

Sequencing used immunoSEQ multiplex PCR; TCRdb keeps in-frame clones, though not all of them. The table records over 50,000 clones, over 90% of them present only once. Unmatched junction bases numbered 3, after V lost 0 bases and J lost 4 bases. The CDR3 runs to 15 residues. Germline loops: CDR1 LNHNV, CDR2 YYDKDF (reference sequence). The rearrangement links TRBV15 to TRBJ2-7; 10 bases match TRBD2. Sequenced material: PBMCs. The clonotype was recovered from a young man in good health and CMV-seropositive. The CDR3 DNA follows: TGTGCCACCAGCAGAGAAGCTAGCGGGAGTTACGAGCAGTACTTC. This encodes CATSREASGSYEQYF.